This T cell receptor beta chain was identified during a study of PD-L1 blockade in urothelial cancer (TCRdb year 2017). With regard to the full study: Every patient began therapy around 2014 and was given atezolizumab 1,200 mg intravenously every 3 weeks. About 85% of the roughly 29 patients were identified as males with urothelial cancer of bladder origin, and a prior smoking history was reported by 18 of 29 patients. An ECOG performance status of 0 or 1 was recorded for the patients, and 0 to 3 prior chemotherapy regimens had been received by the patients. Blood samples were analyzed at 3 weeks after treatment start (second dose) and at 6 weeks after treatment start. Blood samples gave median yields of about 150,000 T cells and some 84,000 unique TCRs, along with a median clonality of approximately 0.08. An exploratory multi-omic analysis was conducted of the somatic, immune and clinical correlates of response to PD-L1 blockade with atezolizumab in urothelial cancer. Pretreatment tumor samples, along with matched peripheral blood serially collected before and after atezolizumab treatment, were subjected to TCR sequencing. Durable clinical benefit was defined as a progression-free survival longer than 6 months, and TCR features were additionally tested against progression-free survival and overall survival. In the same patients, pretreatment tumors underwent whole exome sequencing and RNA sequencing in addition to TCR sequencing. Durable clinical benefit was achieved by nine patients but not by the remaining 20. Over 28 patients had pretreatment blood TCR-seq, roughly 24 had at least one posttreatment blood collection, and roughly 24 had tumor TCR-seq.

Overall results and qualifications from the work: Improved progression-free and overall survival was associated with having pretreatment peripheral blood TCR clonality below the median. Small sample size (n ≈ 27) and many exploratory analyses mean the results are intended to be hypothesis-generating. Greater expansion of tumor-associated TCR clones in peripheral blood 3 weeks after the start of treatment was observed in patients with durable benefit (n of about 24, p = 0.022).

The CDR3 sequence holds 14 residues, the cysteine and phenylalanine included. The only DNA kept is the CDR3, 42 bases in frame from the first base. CDR1 and CDR2, looked up from the germline V gene, are SGHTA and FQGTGA. The V end loses 0 bases and the J end loses 4 bases, and a stretch of 10 bases separates them. Remarks on this clone: What antigen it recognizes has not been identified. Base qualities were left out, and no much larger clone turns up one base away.

Each PCR received spiked-in synthetic TCR analog templates so that absolute template abundance could be estimated from read counts. TCRbeta CDR3 regions were amplified from genomic DNA with bias-controlled V and J gene primers using the immunoSEQ assay. Sequencing of rearranged TCRbeta segments was performed at approximately 20X coverage. On the study's bioinformatics: Clustering was used to correct sequencing errors, and CDR3s were annotated against IMGT so that V, D and J genes could be assigned. Downstream analyses used only productive TCRbeta rearrangements, leaving out any out-of-frame or stop-codon sequences. Clonality was computed as one minus Shannon entropy normalized by the log of the number of unique productive sequences. Clones differing between time points or between blood and tumor were identified using Fisher's exact test with Benjamini-Hochberg correction, with an adjusted p below 0.01 applied as the threshold. TCRdb retrieved this table from immuneACCESS and kept in-frame rearrangements only. Not all clones are present; in checked studies, unresolved V genes account for under half, and no reason is known for the remainder. V and J calls and clone size are as listed in that table; D and trimming were resolved from the DNA. The sample yields some 84,000 clones; roughly 87% were counted once. Roughly 9.5% of the sample is in the top ten clones.

A cohort of 25 to 30 patients with locally advanced or metastatic urothelial carcinoma, treated at Memorial Sloan Kettering on a trial protocol, was included. Peripheral blood mononuclear cells were collected pretreatment and during treatment, at between 1 and 8 total time points per patient. The Qiagen DNeasy Blood extraction kit was used to purify genomic DNA from total PBMCs and from tumor samples. PBMCs were collected pretreatment and during treatment, and were isolated and stored as previously described. The sequence is built from TRBV7-3 and TRBJ2-7; the best D guess is TRBD2, with 7 bases matching. Here the sequenced sample was PBMCs, taken around atezolizumab (anti-PD-L1) treatment. The TCR sequence derives from a man between 70 and 80 years old with urothelial cancer. The CDR3 protein is CASSLTGGAYEQYF. The DNA sequence is TGTGCCAGCAGCTTAACGGGGGGGGCATACGAGCAGTACTTC.